The T cell receptor (beta chain) under discussion was sequenced for a study of T cell responses to AZD1222 COVID-19 vaccine. Method: immunoSEQ multiplex PCR; TCRdb's copy keeps in-frame clones and lacks some. The data contain approximately 130,000 clones, roughly nine tenths of them seen just once; the ten biggest clones take up almost 5.5%. CDR3 length equals 15 residues. V dropped 1 base and J dropped 4 bases, with 14 bases sitting between them. Looked up from germline, CDR1 is SGHRS and CDR2 is YFSETQ. Study observations and caveats: Every sample of the repertoires postdated the peak T cell response. Donors were mostly white British, more females; clonal diversity possibly underestimated.

As regards this clone: The antigen is undetermined.

The TCR comes from an adult in good health. V gene TRBV5-1 combines with J gene TRBJ1-1; no clear D. Source: peripheral blood, taken on day 0 of AZD1222 vaccination. The CDR3 is CASSLMGGVGTEAFF. CDR3 in DNA: TGCGCCAGCAGCTTGATGGGTGGGGTCGGCACTGAAGCTTTCTTT. The full variable domain, rest sourced from reference TRBV5-1 and TRBJ1-1, is KAGVTQTPRYLIKTRGQQVTLSCSPISGHRSVSWYQQTPGQGLQFLFEYFSETQRNKGNFPGRFSGRQFSNSRSEMNVSTLELGDSALYLCASSLMGGVGTEAFFGQGTRLTVV.